The rows below give T cell receptor beta chains drawn from one sample of a study of T cell responses to AZD1222 COVID-19 vaccine. Sequenced by immunoSEQ multiplex PCR; TCRdb stores in-frame clones only, minus some. The data contain 90,000 to 130,000 clones, roughly nine tenths of them seen just once; the ten biggest clones take up around 3.3%. Sample: peripheral blood, taken on day 0 of MenACWY control vaccination. The origin of the receptors is an adult in good health. The CDR3 runs from the conserved cysteine through the conserved F or W. Fields, in order: V gene, J gene, CDR3 protein.

v_gene: TRBV4-2; j_gene: TRBJ2-7; CDR3aa: CASSLLGLRIDEQYF
v_gene: TRBV2; j_gene: TRBJ1-1; CDR3aa: CASSASPPGTEAFF
v_gene: TRBV5-1; j_gene: TRBJ1-1; CDR3aa: CASSLIPGNTEAFF
v_gene: TRBV28; j_gene: TRBJ1-2; CDR3aa: CASSLQDYGYTF
v_gene: TRBV5-5; j_gene: TRBJ1-2; CDR3aa: CASSPRQGSNYGYTF
v_gene: TRBV10-1; j_gene: TRBJ2-7; CDR3aa: CASSEGLFSYEQYF
v_gene: TRBV5-1; j_gene: TRBJ1-1; CDR3aa: CASSLGRTGNTEAFF
v_gene: TRBV10-3; j_gene: TRBJ2-7; CDR3aa: CAIRETGTHEQYF
v_gene: TRBV28; j_gene: TRBJ2-7; CDR3aa: CASSLSAGDLPYEQYF
v_gene: TRBV27; j_gene: TRBJ1-1; CDR3aa: CASRPYRNTEAFF
v_gene: TRBV29-1; j_gene: TRBJ1-2; CDR3aa: CSVEGSNEGYTF
v_gene: TRBV15; j_gene: TRBJ2-3; CDR3aa: CATRGSGGPTDTQYF
v_gene: TRBV30; j_gene: TRBJ1-6; CDR3aa: CAWSGQGNSPLHF
v_gene: TRBV10-2; j_gene: TRBJ2-2; CDR3aa: CASSDNSGLAGAGELFF
v_gene: TRBV11-2; j_gene: TRBJ1-2; CDR3aa: CASGPWGAGGYTF
v_gene: TRBV20-1; j_gene: TRBJ1-4; CDR3aa: CSALTGELFF
v_gene: TRBV4-1; j_gene: TRBJ1-5; CDR3aa: CASSPRQGASNQPQHF
v_gene: TRBV9; j_gene: TRBJ2-3; CDR3aa: CASSLPWEEGGTTDTQYF
v_gene: TRBV7-2; j_gene: TRBJ2-5; CDR3aa: CASSLMTDQETQYF
v_gene: TRBV5-4; j_gene: TRBJ1-6; CDR3aa: CASSYGSPSSYNSPLHF
v_gene: TRBV7-3; j_gene: TRBJ1-1; CDR3aa: CASSLSPVTEAFF
v_gene: TRBV11-2; j_gene: TRBJ2-7; CDR3aa: CASSFVIAGSYEQYF
v_gene: TRBV7-9; j_gene: TRBJ2-5; CDR3aa: CASSLDTGVETQYF
v_gene: TRBV27; j_gene: TRBJ1-5; CDR3aa: CASGSNQPQHF
v_gene: TRBV30; j_gene: TRBJ2-2; CDR3aa: CAWSVKLNTGELFF
v_gene: TRBV4-3; j_gene: TRBJ1-5; CDR3aa: CASSQHSSNQPQHF
v_gene: TRBV24-1; j_gene: TRBJ2-3; CDR3aa: CATSDLQGTGGTDTQYF
v_gene: TRBV5-6; j_gene: TRBJ2-5; CDR3aa: CASSLGLAGVGGAPETQYF
v_gene: TRBV9; j_gene: TRBJ1-2; CDR3aa: CASSVAVQGGENYGYTF
v_gene: TRBV5-5; j_gene: TRBJ1-2; CDR3aa: CASRWTAGAYGYTF
v_gene: TRBV5-4; j_gene: TRBJ1-1; CDR3aa: CASRAPRIGSEAFF
v_gene: TRBV3-1/TRBV3-2; j_gene: TRBJ1-2; CDR3aa: CASSQGGGYTF
v_gene: TRBV29-1; j_gene: TRBJ2-2; CDR3aa: CSARTSGYTGELFF
v_gene: TRBV11-2; j_gene: TRBJ1-2; CDR3aa: CASSYGSRGRGYGYTF
v_gene: TRBV29-1; j_gene: TRBJ1-2; CDR3aa: CSATQGAGGYTF
v_gene: TRBV2; j_gene: TRBJ1-2; CDR3aa: CASMGTGNYGYTF
v_gene: TRBV5-6; j_gene: TRBJ2-7; CDR3aa: CASSFRDVVGNEQYF
v_gene: TRBV19; j_gene: TRBJ1-5; CDR3aa: CASSDDSQYNSNQPQHF
v_gene: TRBV7-2; j_gene: TRBJ2-5; CDR3aa: CASSLGQGGHLETQYF
v_gene: TRBV29-1; j_gene: TRBJ2-2; CDR3aa: CSVRHHTGELFF
v_gene: TRBV15; j_gene: TRBJ1-3; CDR3aa: CATGAVSGNTIYF
v_gene: TRBV11-2; j_gene: TRBJ2-7; CDR3aa: CASSLAGREREQYF
v_gene: TRBV7-3; j_gene: TRBJ2-2; CDR3aa: CASSPPTGELFF
v_gene: TRBV6-5; j_gene: TRBJ1-2; CDR3aa: CASSYSGVGYYGYTF
v_gene: TRBV5-1; j_gene: TRBJ2-6; CDR3aa: CASSPGQISGANVLTF
v_gene: TRBV18; j_gene: TRBJ1-3; CDR3aa: CASSPPPGAGNTIYF
v_gene: TRBV6-2/TRBV6-3; j_gene: TRBJ1-2; CDR3aa: CASSYADGYTF
v_gene: TRBV20-1; j_gene: TRBJ1-5; CDR3aa: CSASEYYNQPQHF
v_gene: TRBV9; j_gene: TRBJ1-3; CDR3aa: CASSVGYSGNTIYF
v_gene: TRBV4-3; j_gene: TRBJ1-1; CDR3aa: CASSQDLHREAFF
v_gene: TRBV7-6; j_gene: TRBJ1-1; CDR3aa: CASSLVSAVGKDTEAFF
v_gene: TRBV10-1; j_gene: TRBJ2-7; CDR3aa: CASSESPEKSYEQYF
v_gene: TRBV1; j_gene: TRBJ2-2; CDR3aa: CTSSQKNTGELFF
v_gene: TRBV7-2; j_gene: TRBJ2-3; CDR3aa: CASRPSLWDADTQYF